This is a list of T cell receptor beta chains from one sample in a study of cytomegalovirus exposure and HLA in healthy donors. TCRdb's table, derived via immunoSEQ multiplex PCR, lists solely in-frame clones and lacks some. In the table there are roughly 190,000 clones, around 74% of which are singletons. Sequencing was carried out using PBMCs. Receptors originate from a female donor in good health and CMV-seronegative. Both conserved end residues are part of each CDR3. The D gene is left open where the match is weak. Part of the rows lack a size; the others show once, few, many or a class for expanded clones.

j_call v_call d_call clone_size cdr3_aa cdr3_nt
TRBJ1-2 TRBV29-1 TRBD1 - CSVEGQGAPVYGYTF TGCAGCGTTGAAGGACAGGGGGCGCCTGTTTATGGCTACACCTTC
TRBJ2-7 TRBV6-5 - - CASSYGADLTYEQYF TGTGCCAGCAGTTACGGGGCCGACTTAACGTACGAGCAGTACTTC
TRBJ2-5 TRBV5-4 - - CASSTAHSQETQYF TGTGCCAGCAGCACCGCGCACTCCCAAGAGACCCAGTACTTC
TRBJ1-1 TRBV19 TRBD1 - CASNDRDLNTEAFF TGTGCCAGTAACGACAGGGACCTGAACACTGAAGCTTTCTTT
TRBJ2-7 TRBV4-3 - - CASSPLRPGENYEQYF TGCGCCAGCAGCCCTCTACGACCGGGGGAGAACTACGAGCAGTACTTC
TRBJ1-1 TRBV4-1 TRBD1 few CASSPGTGRNTEAFF TGCGCCAGCAGCCCCGGGACAGGGAGGAACACTGAAGCTTTCTTT
TRBJ1-2 TRBV28 - - CASSFARAYGYTF TGTGCCAGCAGTTTCGCCAGGGCCTATGGCTACACCTTC
TRBJ1-4 TRBV4-1 - - CASSQEHTNPSTNEKLFF TGCGCCAGCAGCCAAGAACACACTAACCCCTCAACTAATGAAAAACTGTTTTTT
TRBJ1-4 TRBV19 - few CASSGRKGPTNEKLFF TGTGCCAGTAGTGGACGGAAGGGGCCAACTAATGAAAAACTGTTTTTT
TRBJ2-6 TRBV5-1 TRBD1 - CASSLAPVDRGSGANVLTF TGCGCCAGCAGCTTGGCCCCGGTGGACAGGGGTTCTGGGGCCAACGTCCTGACTTTC
TRBJ1-6 TRBV19 - - CASSPQVRSPLHF TGTGCCAGTAGTCCGCAGGTTCGCTCACCCCTCCACTTT
TRBJ1-4 TRBV19 - - CASSRNRDNEKLFF TGTGCCAGTAGTAGAAACAGGGATAATGAAAAACTGTTTTTT
TRBJ2-5 TRBV5-6 TRBD2 - CASSPGGGFDETQYF TGTGCCAGCAGCCCGGGAGGGGGGTTTGATGAGACCCAGTACTTC
TRBJ1-1 TRBV6-4 - - CASSAPDRRGTEAFF TGTGCCAGCAGTGCCCCCGACAGAAGGGGAACTGAAGCTTTCTTT
TRBJ2-3 TRBV30 TRBD1 - CAWSIQGTGRTDTQYF TGTGCCTGGAGCATTCAAGGGACAGGGAGAACAGATACGCAGTATTTT
TRBJ2-1 TRBV28 TRBD1 - CASSLFRLRQGNEQFF TGTGCCAGCAGTTTATTCCGGCTAAGACAGGGGAATGAGCAGTTCTTC
TRBJ1-5 TRBV6-1 - - CASQLNQPQHF TGTGCCAGTCAACTCAATCAGCCCCAGCATTTT
TRBJ1-1 TRBV28 - - CASSRPGANTEAFF TGTGCCAGCAGCCGACCTGGGGCGAACACTGAAGCTTTCTTT
TRBJ2-1 TRBV5-6 - - CASSLEGGAFSSYNEQFF TGTGCCAGCAGCTTGGAGGGGGGGGCCTTTAGCTCCTACAATGAGCAGTTCTTC
TRBJ2-1 TRBV27 TRBD2 few CASSKTSGSYNEQFF TGTGCCAGCAGTAAGACTAGCGGCTCGTACAATGAGCAGTTCTTC
TRBJ2-1 TRBV18 TRBD2 - CASSQAGEGFNEQFF TGTGCCAGCTCACAGGCGGGAGAGGGGTTCAATGAGCAGTTCTTC
TRBJ2-7 TRBV13 TRBD2 - CASTLGLAGQTYEQYF TGTGCCAGCACCCTGGGACTAGCGGGCCAGACCTACGAGCAGTACTTC
TRBJ1-2 TRBV7-2 TRBD1 - CASSQQDYRGGYTF TGTGCCAGCAGCCAACAAGACTACAGGGGTGGCTACACCTTC
TRBJ2-5 TRBV9 TRBD2 - CASSGLAGGPETQYF TGTGCCAGCAGCGGACTAGCGGGGGGGCCAGAGACCCAGTACTTC
TRBJ2-3 TRBV13 TRBD2 - CASSSELAGRSDTQYF TGTGCCAGCAGCTCGGAACTAGCGGGACGGTCAGATACGCAGTATTTT
TRBJ1-1 TRBV7-3 - - CASSSDSMNTEAFF TGTGCCAGCAGCTCGGACAGCATGAACACTGAAGCTTTCTTT
TRBJ2-3 TRBV5-1 - - CASSLGPRGGRRTDTQYF TGCGCCAGCAGCTTGGGACCCAGGGGTGGTCGGAGGACAGATACGCAGTATTTT
TRBJ1-1 TRBV7-2 - - CASRTGLNTEAFF TGTGCCAGCAGAACAGGGCTTAACACTGAAGCTTTCTTT
TRBJ1-6 TRBV6-6 - - CASTSSSYNSPLHF TGTGCCAGCACTTCTAGCTCCTATAATTCACCCCTCCACTTT
TRBJ2-7 TRBV7-2 - - CASSYSTGLGGSYEQYF TGTGCCAGCAGCTACTCCACCGGGTTGGGAGGCTCCTACGAGCAGTACTTC
TRBJ2-3 TRBV4-3 - - CASSQDHGVVDTQYF TGCGCCAGCAGCCAAGATCACGGTGTGGTCGATACGCAGTATTTT
TRBJ2-1 TRBV1 - - CTSSQDSDGSSYNEQFF TGCACCAGCAGCCAAGATTCGGACGGGAGCTCCTACAATGAGCAGTTCTTC
TRBJ1-1 TRBV2 TRBD1 - CASRDATGGGTEAFF TGTGCCAGCAGAGACGCGACAGGGGGAGGCACTGAAGCTTTCTTT
TRBJ1-3 TRBV5-1 TRBD1 - CASSPEQGAGNTVYF TGCGCCAGCAGCCCTGAACAGGGGGCTGGAAACACCGTATATTTT
TRBJ2-2 TRBV4-1 TRBD1 - CASSQGQGPAGELFF TGCGCCAGCAGCCAAGGACAGGGTCCCGCCGGGGAGCTGTTTTTT
TRBJ1-3 TRBV20-1 TRBD1 - CSAPRGDTIYF TGCAGTGCTCCCAGGGGGGACACCATATATTTT
TRBJ1-1 TRBV7-5 - - CARSLEGAEAFF TGTGCCAGAAGCTTAGAAGGGGCTGAAGCTTTCTTT
TRBJ1-2 TRBV27 TRBD1 - CASRATGNYGYTF TGTGCCAGCAGAGCGACAGGGAACTATGGCTACACCTTC
TRBJ2-2 TRBV28 - - CATKVAGNTGELFF TGTGCCACCAAGGTGGCAGGGAACACCGGGGAGCTGTTTTTT
TRBJ2-2 TRBV19 - - CASRRGWTDPSGELFF TGTGCCAGTAGGCGTGGCTGGACAGACCCCTCCGGGGAGCTGTTTTTT
TRBJ1-2 TRBV28 TRBD1 few CASSTTGTVSDGYTF TGTGCCAGCAGCACGACCGGGACAGTGAGCGATGGCTACACCTTC
TRBJ1-1 TRBV5-1 - - CASSQSGTSNMNTEAFF TGCGCCAGCAGCCAATCCGGGACTAGCAACATGAACACTGAAGCTTTCTTT
TRBJ2-5 TRBV30 TRBD2 - CAWTPSSGGWGTQYF TGTGCCTGGACCCCGTCTAGCGGGGGTTGGGGGACCCAGTACTTC
TRBJ1-1 TRBV7-2 TRBD1 - CASSYPGTVRLTEAFF TGTGCCAGCAGCTACCCCGGGACAGTCAGGCTCACTGAAGCTTTCTTT
TRBJ2-7 TRBV30 - - CAWSTSGSTTYEQYF TGTGCCTGGAGTACTTCCGGGAGTACGACTTACGAGCAGTACTTC
TRBJ2-7 TRBV9 - - CASTAWGTPYEQYF TGTGCCAGCACCGCGTGGGGGACTCCCTACGAGCAGTACTTC
TRBJ2-3 TRBV5-4 TRBD2 - CASSLLAGTDTQYF TGTGCCAGCAGCTTGCTAGCGGGCACAGATACGCAGTATTTT
TRBJ2-5 TRBV7-3 - - CASSLEYQETQYF TGTGCCAGCAGCCTAGAGTACCAAGAGACCCAGTACTTC
TRBJ2-1 TRBV7-6 TRBD1 - CASSPRQGEGYNEQFF TGTGCCAGCAGCCCCCGACAGGGGGAGGGTTACAATGAGCAGTTCTTC
TRBJ2-5 TRBV6-5 TRBD2 - CASSRSGGVRETQYF TGTGCCAGCAGCCGTAGCGGGGGGGTCCGGGAGACCCAGTACTTC
TRBJ2-2 TRBV28 TRBD1 - CASRRTGVTGELFF TGTGCCAGCAGAAGGACAGGGGTCACCGGGGAGCTGTTTTTT